This T cell receptor beta chain was sequenced for a study of cytomegalovirus exposure and HLA in healthy donors. Overall study results and limits: A later analysis reportedly found fewer N-insertions in an Asian-associated ancestry cluster than the roughly 670-donor mean. In a later analysis, several top co-occurrence clusters appeared linked to parvovirus B19, influenza, CMV and Epstein-Barr virus.

In the case of this clone: No antigen is known for it.

The CDR3 runs 16 residues. V was pared by 1 base and J by 4 bases, with 14 bases between. Per germline, CDR1 MGHRA and CDR2 YSYEKL. PCR employed 60 Vbeta and 13 Jbeta primers. Assay used: immunoSEQ multiplex PCR; TCRdb lists only in-frame clones, some missing. Of about 55,000 clones listed, roughly 74% are singletons. The receptor was isolated from a man between 40 and 49 years old in good health and CMV-seropositive. The sequenced sample was PBMCs. The rearrangement links TRBV4-1 to TRBJ1-3, with a weak D call TRBD1 (5 bases). The CDR3 is CASSQVVKGAGNTIYF. The CDR3 DNA sequence: TGCGCCAGCAGCCAAGTGGTAAAAGGGGCCGGAAACACCATATATTTT.